The clone carrying this TCR beta chain was counted at least ten times. What it recognizes is unknown. Library preparation (for TCRbeta) was performed with unique molecular identifiers. TCRdb re-called the PCR reads with MiXCR, one entry per CDR3 protein. The table lists 7,500 to 9,500 distinct CDR3 sequences, approximately 11% of them singletons. These data come from a study of T-cell reconstitution after alpha-beta-depleted transplantation in children. Regarding the study as a whole: Surviving recipient T cells and thymic progenitors accounted for the high day-60 TCRbeta diversity observed in some patients. Alpha-beta T cells present about two months after transplant were reported to originate from several hundred expanded graft clones.

Trimming took 5 bases from V and 1 from J; bases not matched to a gene: 4. This CDR3 spans 13 amino acids. CDR1 and CDR2 (germline): SQVTM, ANQGSEA. The sequenced sample was PBMCs, mostly from graft donor cells, obtained 60 days after TCRalphabeta/CD19-depleted stem cell transplant. The TCR sequence derives from a patient aged 2-10 years who had a stem cell transplant for inherited bone marrow failure, so the T cells may come from the graft donor. The chain is built from TRBV29-1 and TRBJ2-7, with 8 bases matching TRBD2. The CDR3 is CSVLREVSYEQYF. CDR3 nucleotide sequence: TGCAGCGTTCTGCGGGAGGTTTCCTACGAGCAGTACTTC.